The clone carrying this T cell receptor beta chain was counted at least ten times. The data originate from a study of response to subunit inactivated influenza vaccine. V was pared by 6 bases and J by 1 base, with 12 bases between. The CDR3 covers 14 residues. TCRdb processed the RT-PCR reads anew with MiXCR; each CDR3 protein has one entry. The data show around 490,000 distinct CDR3 sequences, with 7.6% seen just once and 10% to 15% held by the top ten. The V and J genes are TRBV12-3 or TRBV12-4 and TRBJ1-2; no firm D call. The receptor comes from a man between 50 and 69 years old who received an inactivated influenza vaccine. Specimen: PBMCs from blood, collected roughly 24 months after vaccination. In DNA form, the CDR3 reads TGTGCCAGCAGCCCAAGTGGGAATAACTATGGCTACACCTTC. It specifies CASSPSGNNYGYTF.